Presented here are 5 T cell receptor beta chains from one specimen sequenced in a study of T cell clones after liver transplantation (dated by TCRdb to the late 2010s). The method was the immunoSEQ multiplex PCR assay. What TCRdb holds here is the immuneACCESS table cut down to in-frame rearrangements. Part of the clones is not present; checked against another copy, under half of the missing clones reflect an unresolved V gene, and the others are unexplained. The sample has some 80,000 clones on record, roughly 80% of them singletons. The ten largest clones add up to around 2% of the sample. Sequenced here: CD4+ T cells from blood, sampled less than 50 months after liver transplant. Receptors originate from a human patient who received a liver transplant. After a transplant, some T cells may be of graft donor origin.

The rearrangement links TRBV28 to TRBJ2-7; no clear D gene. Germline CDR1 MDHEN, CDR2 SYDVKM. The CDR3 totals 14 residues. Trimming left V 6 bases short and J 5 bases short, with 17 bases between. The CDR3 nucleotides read TGTGCCAGCAGGCCCTTCTCGCGGATTAACGAGCAGTACTTC. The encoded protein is CASRPFSRINEQYF.

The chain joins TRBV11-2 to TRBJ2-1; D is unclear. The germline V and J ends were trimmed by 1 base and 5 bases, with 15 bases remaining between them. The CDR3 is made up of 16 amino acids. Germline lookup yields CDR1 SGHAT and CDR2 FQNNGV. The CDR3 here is CASSLGIVGSHNEQFF. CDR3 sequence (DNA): TGTGCCAGCAGCTTAGGTATTGTGGGAAGCCACAATGAGCAGTTCTTC.

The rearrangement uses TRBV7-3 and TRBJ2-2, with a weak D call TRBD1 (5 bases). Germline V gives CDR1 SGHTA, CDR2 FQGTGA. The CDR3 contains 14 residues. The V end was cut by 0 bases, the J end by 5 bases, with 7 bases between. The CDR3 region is CASSLTQGTGELFF. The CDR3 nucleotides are TGTGCCAGCAGCTTAACGCAGGGAACCGGGGAGCTGTTTTTT. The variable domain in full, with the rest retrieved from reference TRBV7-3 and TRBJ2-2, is GAGVSQTPSNKVTEKGKYVELRCDPISGHTALYWYRQSLGQGPEFLIYFQGTGAADDSGLPNDRFFAVRPEGSVSTLKIQRTERGDSAVYLCASSLTQGTGELFFGEGSRLTVL.

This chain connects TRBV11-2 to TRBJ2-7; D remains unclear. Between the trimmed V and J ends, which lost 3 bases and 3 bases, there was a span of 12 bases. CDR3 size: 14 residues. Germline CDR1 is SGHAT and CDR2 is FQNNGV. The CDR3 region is CASSLDQQFYEQYF. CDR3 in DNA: TGTGCCAGCAGCTTGGATCAACAGTTCTACGAGCAGTACTTC.

The CDR3 protein is CASSPELAGGSEQYF. CDR3 nucleotides: TGTGCCAGCTCACCTGAGCTAGCGGGAGGTTCAGAGCAGTACTTC. The chain carries TRBV18 and TRBJ2-7, with TRBD2 matching 11 bases. Unmatched junction bases numbered 8, after V lost 3 bases and J lost 7 bases. Germline V gene lookup returns CDR1 KGHSH and CDR2 LQKENI. This CDR3 is built from 15 residues.